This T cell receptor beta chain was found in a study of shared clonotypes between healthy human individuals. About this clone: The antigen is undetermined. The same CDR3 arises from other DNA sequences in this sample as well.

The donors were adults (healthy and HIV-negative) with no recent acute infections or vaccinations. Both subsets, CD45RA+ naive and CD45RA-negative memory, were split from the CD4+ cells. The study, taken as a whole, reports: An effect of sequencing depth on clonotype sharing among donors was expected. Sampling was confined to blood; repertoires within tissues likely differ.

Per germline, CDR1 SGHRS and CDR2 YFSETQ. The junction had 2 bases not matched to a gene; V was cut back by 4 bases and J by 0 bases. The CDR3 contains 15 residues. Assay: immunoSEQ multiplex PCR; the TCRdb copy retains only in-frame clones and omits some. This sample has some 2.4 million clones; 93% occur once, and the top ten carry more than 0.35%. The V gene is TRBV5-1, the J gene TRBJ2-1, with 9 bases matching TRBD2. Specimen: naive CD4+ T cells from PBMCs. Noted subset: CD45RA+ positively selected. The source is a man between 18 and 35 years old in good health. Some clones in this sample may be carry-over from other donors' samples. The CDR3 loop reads CASSRSGSSYNEQFF. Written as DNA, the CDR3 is TGCGCCAGCAGCCGTAGCGGGAGCTCCTACAATGAGCAGTTCTTC.